One sample yielded the 25 T cell receptor beta chains listed below, sequenced in a study of blood T cells in healthy people across ages. Sample-barcoded 5' priming and a J-beta primer mix drove a second PCR of roughly 7 to 11 cycles. Via MiXCR, TCRdb re-called the 5' RACE reads, giving one row per CDR3 protein. The table shows around 710,000 distinct CDR3 sequences, with roughly 47% occurring only once. Sequenced material: blood. The receptors shown here come from an older woman in good health.

The chain employs TRBV9 and TRBJ2-1; unclear D gene. The CDR3 length is 13 residues. Germline-derived CDR1 and CDR2 are SGDLS and YYNGEE. V lost 2 bases to trimming and J lost 6 bases, with 9 bases between them. CDR3 in DNA: TGTGCCAGCAGCGTGGCGACGTCCAATGAGCAGTTCTTC. Translating it yields CASSVATSNEQFF.

V usage is TRBV10-3 and J usage is TRBJ2-7, with TRBD1 as a possible D gene (5 bases). The germline V and J ends were trimmed by 11 bases and 1 base, with 15 bases remaining between them. The germline V gene encodes CDR1 ENHRY and CDR2 SYGVKD. The CDR3 spans 13 residues. CDR3 bases: TGTGCCTCCTGGGGCACGCTATCCTACGAGCAGTACTTC. This gives the protein CASWGTLSYEQYF.

The V call is TRBV7-2, the J call TRBJ2-3, with 7 bases lining up with TRBD2. Germline values: CDR1 SGHTA, CDR2 FQGNSA. After removal of 5 bases from V and 9 bases from J, the junction contained 5 bases not matched to a gene. The CDR3 has 12 amino acids. In DNA form, the CDR3 reads TGTGCCAGCAGCCCCGGGAGGAGCACGCAGTATTTT. Protein product: CASSPGRSTQYF.

Details on this clonotype: One end of the junction varies from germline; a read error may be responsible. The genes are TRBV7-3 and TRBJ1-1; D not certain. The CDR3 contains 13 residues. In germline, CDR1 is SGHTA, CDR2 FQGTGA. DNA for the CDR3: TGTACCAGCAGCACCTCTAGAGACACTGAAGCTTTCTTT. It translates to CTSSTSRDTEAFF.

This sequence joins TRBV10-3 and TRBJ1-5; 8 bases are a match to TRBD1. The CDR3 loop spans 15 amino acids. CDR1 and CDR2 (germline): ENHRY, SYGVKD. V trimming: 2 bases; J trimming: 5 bases; junction bases outside the gene matches: 5. The CDR3 loop reads CAISERTGYDQPQHF. For the CDR3, the DNA is TGTGCCATCAGTGAGAGGACAGGGTATGATCAGCCCCAGCATTTT.

The chain has TRBV6-6 and TRBJ2-3, with D unclear. The CDR3 length is 13 residues. Germline V gene data show CDR1 as MNHNY and CDR2 as SVGAGI (reference sequence). V was clipped by 4 bases and J by 4 bases, with 9 bases between them. This chain's CDR3 is CASSSQSPDTQYF. The CDR3 bases are TGTGCCAGCAGTTCGCAAAGCCCAGATACGCAGTATTTT.

This chain connects TRBV11-3 to TRBJ2-3, with D unclear. Germline V gives CDR1 SGHNT, CDR2 YENEEA. This CDR3 region has 12 residues. V was trimmed by 4 bases and J by 4 bases, leaving 6 bases between them. CDR3 sequence (DNA): TGTGCCAGCAGCTACCAGGCAGATACGCAGTATTTT. Translated: CASSYQADTQYF. Variable domain in full (rest from reference TRBV11-3 and TRBJ2-3): EAGVVQSPRYKIIEKKQPVAFWCNPISGHNTLYWYLQNLGQGPELLIRYENEEAVDDSQLPKDRFSAERLKGVDSTLKIQPAELGDSAVYLCASSYQADTQYFGPGTRLTVL.

This chain connects TRBV30 to TRBJ2-2; 11 nucleotides match TRBD1. The CDR3 is 15 amino acids. The germline V gene encodes CDR1 GTSNPN and CDR2 SVGIG (reference sequence). After removal of 4 bases from V and 3 bases from J, the junction contained 4 bases not matched to a gene. In nucleotides, the CDR3 is TGTGCCTGGAACCCGGGACAGGGGGACACCGGGGAGCTGTTTTTT. It specifies CAWNPGQGDTGELFF.

Concerning this clonotype itself: One junction end disagrees with the germline gene, perhaps due to a read error. The rearrangement uses TRBV20-1 and TRBJ2-4, with D unclear. The germline V gene encodes CDR1 DFQATT and CDR2 SNEGSKA (reference sequence). This CDR3 region has 14 residues. CDR3 amino acids: CSASSPLAKSIQYF. CDR3 coding DNA: TGCAGTGCTAGTTCACCCTTAGCCAAAAGCATTCAGTACTTC.

The rearrangement joins TRBV3-1 to TRBJ2-7; 11 nucleotides align to TRBD2. Trimming cost V 3 bases and J 4 bases; bases outside gene matches: 11. The CDR3 covers 17 residues. The germline V gene encodes CDR1 LGHDT and CDR2 YNNKEL (reference sequence). The CDR3 here is CASSHPQGSGGAYEQYF. As DNA, the CDR3 is TGTGCCAGCAGCCACCCCCAGGGTAGCGGGGGGGCATACGAGCAGTACTTC.

The gene calls are TRBV20-1 and TRBJ1-2; no firm D call. V dropped 6 bases and J dropped 10 bases, with 24 bases sitting between them. In germline, CDR1 is DFQATT, CDR2 SNEGSKA (reference sequence). The length of the CDR3 is 14 residues. The CDR3 loop is CSATDGVKTRAYTF. The CDR3 nucleotides are TGCAGTGCGACGGACGGGGTCAAGACGAGAGCCTACACCTTC.

This chain connects TRBV28 to TRBJ1-5, with 9 bases that match TRBD1. The junction had 9 bases not matched to a gene; V was cut back by 6 bases and J by 3 bases. The CDR3 length is 16 residues. Germline V gene data show CDR1 as MDHEN and CDR2 as SYDVKM. Here the CDR3 reads CASRSRDRAFNQPQHF. The CDR3 DNA is TGTGCCAGCAGATCCCGGGACAGGGCATTCAATCAGCCCCAGCATTTT.

The genes are TRBV2 and TRBJ2-5; 13 bases map to TRBD2. V lost 6 bases, J lost 2 bases, and 12 bases stayed unmatched. CDR1 is SNHLY and CDR2 is FYNNEI in the germline V gene. This CDR3 contains 18 residues. DNA of the CDR3: TGTGCCAGCAGCGTGACTAGCGGGGGGCTCGGATTTCAAGAGACCCAGTACTTC. Translated: CASSVTSGGLGFQETQYF.

As concerns this clonotype: One end of the junction varies from germline; a read error may be responsible. The gene calls are TRBV20-1 and TRBJ2-3; tentatively, D is TRBD1 (6 bases). Germline V gene sequence: CDR1 DFQATT, CDR2 SNEGSKA (reference sequence). This CDR3 has 16 residues. Written as DNA, the CDR3 is TGCAGTGCTAGAGCTTACAGGGCCTCCCGCACAGATGCGCAGTATTTT. Translating gives CSARAYRASRTDAQYF.

In its sample, this clonotype was seen a few times. V gene TRBV20-1 combines with J gene TRBJ2-1, with 15 nucleotides matching TRBD2. The germline V gene has CDR1 DFQATT and CDR2 SNEGSKA (reference sequence). V trimming: 5 bases; J trimming: 8 bases; junction bases outside the gene matches: 4. The CDR3 extends over 14 amino acids. This CDR3 is CSAGGTSGRHEQFF. The CDR3 DNA follows: TGCAGTGCTGGAGGGACTAGCGGGAGGCATGAGCAGTTCTTC.

A word on this clonotype: Sequence at one end of the junction differs from germline and may be a read error. The chain couples TRBV7-2 to TRBJ2-1; 9 positions agree with TRBD1. CDR3 length equals 15 residues. Looked up from germline, CDR1 is SGHTA and CDR2 is FQGNSA. CDR3 bases: TGTGCCGGCAGCATAGACAGGGGGGCCTACAATGAGCAGTTCTTC. Its protein is CAGSIDRGAYNEQFF.

This clonotype was seen only a few times. This chain connects TRBV4-2 to TRBJ2-3; 11 bases are shared with TRBD2. The CDR3 sequence is 16 residues long. V trimming: 0 bases; J trimming: 4 bases; junction bases outside the gene matches: 3. Per germline, CDR1 LGHNA and CDR2 YNFKEQ. The DNA for the CDR3 is TGTGCCAGCAGCCAAGATAGCGGGAGGGTGGCAGATACGCAGTATTTT. This codes for CASSQDSGRVADTQYF.

The V gene is TRBV4-3, the J gene TRBJ1-2, with D tentatively TRBD1 (6 bases). V shed 0 bases and J shed 8 bases, with 13 bases lying between them. From germline, CDR1 is LGHNA and CDR2 YSLEER. CDR3 length equals 14 residues. The CDR3 reads CASSQEHGGAGYTF. Written as DNA, the CDR3 is TGCGCCAGCAGCCAAGAACACGGGGGGGCGGGCTACACCTTC.

About this clonotype itself: This could be a read error, since a much larger clone is one nucleotide away. The V call is TRBV6-2 or TRBV6-3, the J call TRBJ1-5; 7 positions agree with TRBD1. The V segment lost 11 bases and the J segment 5 bases; nucleotides outside the gene matches: 9. The CDR3 consists of 13 residues. CDR1 is MNHEY and CDR2 is SVGEGT in the germline V gene. CDR3 residues: CASRRTGDQPQHF. CDR3 nucleotides: TGTGCCTCCAGAAGAACAGGGGATCAGCCCCAGCATTTT.

The chain combines TRBV18 with TRBJ2-1; 14 bases align to TRBD2. Germline CDR1 KGHSH, CDR2 LQKENI. This CDR3 spans 17 amino acids. Trimming removed 4 bases from V and 5 bases from J; junction bases left unmatched: 7. Here the CDR3 DNA reads TGTGCCAGCTCACGAACCGGGACTAGCGGGGGAAACAATGAGCAGTTCTTC. Translating it yields CASSRTGTSGGNNEQFF.

V is TRBV28 and J is TRBJ2-3, with D perhaps assigned TRBD1 or TRBD2 (5 bases each). CDR3 size: 14 residues. Germline V gene sequence: CDR1 MDHEN, CDR2 SYDVKM. V was trimmed by 5 bases and J by 4 bases, leaving 13 bases between them. CDR3 sequence reads: CASSPLRGADTQYF. CDR3 in DNA: TGTGCCAGCAGTCCCCTCCGGGGCGCAGATACGCAGTATTTT.

In DNA form, the CDR3 reads TGTGCCAGCAGCCAATTCTACGGGACTAGCGGGAGAGGGTCCAATGAGCAGTTCTTC. Its protein is CASSQFYGTSGRGSNEQFF. The gene calls are TRBV4-2 and TRBJ2-1; 14 bases line up with TRBD2. The CDR3 has 19 amino acids. Germline V CDR1 and CDR2: LGHNA, YNFKEQ. V lost 2 bases, J lost 6 bases, and 12 bases stayed unmatched.

This sequence joins TRBV7-2 and TRBJ2-7; D might be TRBD2 (7 bases). The CDR3 totals 16 residues. V lost 4 bases and J 3 bases, leaving 19 bases between the germline ends. Germline values: CDR1 SGHTA, CDR2 FQGNSA. Here the CDR3 reads CASSSQGGADLYEQYF. DNA of the CDR3: TGTGCCAGCAGCTCACAGGGAGGGGCCGACCTCTACGAGCAGTACTTC.

This clonotype was observed a handful of times. This chain uses TRBV7-2 with TRBJ2-3; perhaps TRBD1 as D (6 bases). Germline loops: CDR1 SGHTA, CDR2 FQGNSA. CDR3 length equals 14 residues. The V and J ends lost 8 bases and 4 bases respectively, with 16 bases between them. CDR3 region: CASGQGSFADTQYF. CDR3 nucleotide sequence: TGTGCCAGCGGGCAGGGGTCCTTCGCAGATACGCAGTATTTT. Variable domain in full (rest from reference TRBV7-2 and TRBJ2-3): GAGVSQSPSNKVTEKGKDVELRCDPISGHTALYWYRQSLGQGLEFLIYFQGNSAPDKSGLPSDRFSAERTGGSVSTLTIQRTQQEDSAVYLCASGQGSFADTQYFGPGTRLTVL.

The J gene is TRBJ2-3, the V gene TRBV6-5, with 9 bases lining up with TRBD2. Germline-derived CDR1 and CDR2 are MNHEY and SVGAGI. This CDR3 is 16 amino acids long. J gave up 1 base and V 0 bases, and 2 bases lay outside the gene matches. The CDR3 DNA follows: TGTGCCAGCAGTTACTCACCTAGCGGGGGCACAGATACGCAGTATTTT. It yields the protein CASSYSPSGGTDTQYF.